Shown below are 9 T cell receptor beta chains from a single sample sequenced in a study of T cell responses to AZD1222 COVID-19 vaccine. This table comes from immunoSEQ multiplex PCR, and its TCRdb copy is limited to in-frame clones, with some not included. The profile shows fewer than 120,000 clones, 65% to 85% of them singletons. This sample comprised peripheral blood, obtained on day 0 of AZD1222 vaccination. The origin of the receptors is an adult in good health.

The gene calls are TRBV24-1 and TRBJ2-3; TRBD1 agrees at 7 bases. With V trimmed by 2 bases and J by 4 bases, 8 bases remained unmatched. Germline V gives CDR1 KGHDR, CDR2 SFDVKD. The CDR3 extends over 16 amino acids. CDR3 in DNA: TGTGCCACCAGTGATTATGGGGACAGTGGGGCAGATACGCAGTATTTT. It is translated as CATSDYGDSGADTQYF.

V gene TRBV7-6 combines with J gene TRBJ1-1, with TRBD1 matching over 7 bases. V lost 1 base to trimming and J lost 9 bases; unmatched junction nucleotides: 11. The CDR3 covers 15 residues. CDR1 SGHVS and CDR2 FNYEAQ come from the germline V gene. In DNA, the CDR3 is TGTGCCAGCAGCTTAGGCTCCCGGGACAGTTATCAAGCTTTCTTT. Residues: CASSLGSRDSYQAFF.

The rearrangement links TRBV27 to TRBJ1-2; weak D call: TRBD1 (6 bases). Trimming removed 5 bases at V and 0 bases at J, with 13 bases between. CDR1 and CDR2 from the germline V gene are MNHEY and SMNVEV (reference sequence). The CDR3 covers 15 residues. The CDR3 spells CASSPLGGPNYGYTF. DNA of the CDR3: TGTGCCAGCAGTCCTCTTGGGGGCCCTAACTATGGCTACACCTTC.

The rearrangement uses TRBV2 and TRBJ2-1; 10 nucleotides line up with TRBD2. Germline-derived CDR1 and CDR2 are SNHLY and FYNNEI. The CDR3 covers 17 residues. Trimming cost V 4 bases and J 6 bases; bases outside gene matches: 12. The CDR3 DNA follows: TGTGCCAGCAGTGTCGCTTCTCTAGCGGGAGCGTCCAATGAGCAGTTCTTC. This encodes CASSVASLAGASNEQFF.

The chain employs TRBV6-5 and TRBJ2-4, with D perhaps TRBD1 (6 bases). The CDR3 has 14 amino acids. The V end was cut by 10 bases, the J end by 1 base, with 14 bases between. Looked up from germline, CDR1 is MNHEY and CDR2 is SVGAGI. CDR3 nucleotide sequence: TGTGCCACTAGGGGGACGGGGGCCAAAAACATTCAGTACTTC. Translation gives CATRGTGAKNIQYF.

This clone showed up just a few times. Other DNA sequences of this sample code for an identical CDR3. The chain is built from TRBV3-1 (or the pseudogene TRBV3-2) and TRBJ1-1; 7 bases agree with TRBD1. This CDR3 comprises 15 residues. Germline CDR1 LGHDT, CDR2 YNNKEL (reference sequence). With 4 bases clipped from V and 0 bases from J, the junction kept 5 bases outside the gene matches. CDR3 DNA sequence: TGTGCCAGCAGCCCATTGACAGGGCTGAACACTGAAGCTTTCTTT. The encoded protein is CASSPLTGLNTEAFF.

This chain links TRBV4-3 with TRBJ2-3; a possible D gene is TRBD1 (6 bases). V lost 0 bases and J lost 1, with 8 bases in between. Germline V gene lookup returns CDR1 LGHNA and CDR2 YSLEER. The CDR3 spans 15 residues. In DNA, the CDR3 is TGCGCCAGCAGCCAAGATGAGGGGGGCACAGATACGCAGTATTTT. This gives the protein CASSQDEGGTDTQYF.

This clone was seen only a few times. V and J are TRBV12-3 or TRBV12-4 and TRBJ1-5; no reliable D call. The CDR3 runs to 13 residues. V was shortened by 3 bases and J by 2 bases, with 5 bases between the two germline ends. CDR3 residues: CASSLVGNQPQHF. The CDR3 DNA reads TGTGCCAGCAGTTTGGTAGGCAATCAGCCCCAGCATTTT.

CDR3: CASSQASGKSYEQYF. The CDR3 coding sequence is TGTGCCAGCAGCCAAGCTTCGGGCAAGTCCTACGAGCAGTACTTC. The J gene is TRBJ2-7, the V gene TRBV3-1 (or the pseudogene TRBV3-2), with D hard to call. CDR3 size: 15 residues. V was shortened by 1 base and J by 1 base, with 11 bases between the two germline ends. Germline-derived CDR1 and CDR2 are LGHDT and YNNKEL (reference sequence).